This T cell receptor beta chain was profiled in a study of CD8 T cells in ankylosing spondylitis (dated by TCRdb to the late 2010s). About the investigation overall: To find TCR variants linked to disease, the study profiled T cell receptor beta repertoires in ankylosing spondylitis patients and healthy donors. The whole study cohort included 85 to 120 healthy donors and some 27 ankylosing spondylitis patients. Peripheral blood samples were taken, and synovial fluid was additionally collected from ankylosing spondylitis patients. Study-level results and caveats: A TCR beta motif made up of eight or nine highly homologous amino acid variants appeared to be characteristic of blood from ankylosing spondylitis patients. Some motif variants were previously reported in synovial fluid and blood of reactive arthritis patients, suggesting common disease-initiation mechanisms. A CD8+ phenotype was shown by the disease-linked clones, which were found at relatively low frequencies in peripheral blood. According to the report, matched synovial fluid samples from ankylosing spondylitis patients were significantly enriched for the disease-linked clones.

About this clonotype itself: Which antigen it targets is not known. No much larger clone exists at a distance of one base, and base qualities are not known.

Relative to germline, V is 1 base shorter and J is 0 bases shorter, with 12 bases between their ends. As encoded in the germline V gene, CDR1 is SGHTA while CDR2 is FQGNSA. From cysteine to phenylalanine, the CDR3 is 16 amino acids long. CDR3 DNA is the only sequence kept; it has 48 bases, read in frame from the first base. The reads were generated on an Illumina HiSeq 2500. Quantitative 5'-RACE with molecular barcodes was used to prepare TCR beta libraries. In the original analysis: To identify disease-linked TCR variants, a new computational method was used, one built on a probabilistic model of VDJ rearrangement. The public sequencing data were trimmed at Q25 with fastp and processed into clonotypes with MiXCR by TCRdb, which kept only in-frame beta chains. Rows with a matching CDR3 protein are joined into one entry that keeps the most common DNA and genes. The V and J calls were determined by TCRdb, not by the authors. The sample table contains about 340,000 distinct CDR3 sequences; only one count was recorded for around 20% of them. The ten largest clones take up around 13% of the sample.

This sequence was found in a male donor with ankylosing spondylitis or in good health (not recorded which). Material for sequencing was blood, either unsorted or a sorted T cell fraction (not recorded which). The chain joins TRBV7-2 to TRBJ2-5; the D gene is perhaps TRBD2, on 6 matching bases. The CDR3 protein sequence reads: CASSLEGLVYQETQYF. The DNA is as follows: TGTGCCAGCAGCTTAGAGGGACTGGTGTACCAAGAGACCCAGTACTTC.